This T cell receptor beta chain was sequenced during a study of sequential checkpoint blockade in melanoma. Treatment defined: randomized to nivolumab then ipilimumab (arm A) or the reverse (arm B). No patient had prior DNA-damaging chemotherapy. Sorted cells were live CD3+CD8+, lacking CD19 and CD56, from PBMCs. Measured with immunoSEQ multiplex PCR; TCRdb has only the in-frame clones, and not every one. The sample includes about 22,000 clones, over 75% of them seen just once. This CDR3 is built from 14 residues. Trimming took 5 bases from V and 2 from J, leaving 12 bases between them. Germline V gene lookup returns CDR1 MNHEY and CDR2 SMNVEV (reference sequence).

The receptor comes from a human donor with melanoma. The rearrangement joins TRBV27 to TRBJ1-2; D perhaps matches TRBD1 (6 bases). This sample comprised CD8+ T cells sorted from blood (inferred from file names), obtained from a patient given nivolumab and ipilimumab in sequence. CDR3 loop: CASSPDRLNYGYTF. CDR3 bases: TGTGCCAGCAGTCCTGACAGGCTCAACTATGGCTACACCTTC.